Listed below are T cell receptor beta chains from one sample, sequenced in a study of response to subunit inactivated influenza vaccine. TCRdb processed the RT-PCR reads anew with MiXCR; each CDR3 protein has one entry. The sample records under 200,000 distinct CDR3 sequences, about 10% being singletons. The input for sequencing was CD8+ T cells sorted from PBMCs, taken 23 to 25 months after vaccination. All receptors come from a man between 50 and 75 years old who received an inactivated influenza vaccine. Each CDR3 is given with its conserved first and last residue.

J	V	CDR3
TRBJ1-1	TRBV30	CAWSGDDLNTEAFF
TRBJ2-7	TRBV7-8	CASSYPTGALAGGRAYEQYF
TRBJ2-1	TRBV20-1	CSALIYGALAGGYNEQFF
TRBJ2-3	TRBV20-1	CSARDLRDTQYF
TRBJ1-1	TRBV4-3	CASSRGRQGLNTEAFF
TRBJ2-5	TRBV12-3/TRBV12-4	CASSKAGGIQETQYF
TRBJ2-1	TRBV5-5	CASSRGSYNEQFF
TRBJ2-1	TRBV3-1	CASSQIRSSYNEQFF
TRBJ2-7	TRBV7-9	CASSLDAEQYF
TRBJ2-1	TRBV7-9	CASSLPPLDEQFF
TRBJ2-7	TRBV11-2	CASSFSVGGGFYEQYF
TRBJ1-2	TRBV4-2	CASSQERNTNYGYTF
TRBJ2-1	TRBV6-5	CASSYDQGPYNEQFF
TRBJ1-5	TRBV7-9	CASSLGYQPQHF
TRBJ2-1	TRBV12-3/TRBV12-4	CASSLNMGIYNEQFF
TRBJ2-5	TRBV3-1	CASSQASGGGPQETQYF
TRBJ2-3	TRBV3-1	CASSQDLRVVTDTQYF
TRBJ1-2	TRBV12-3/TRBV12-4	CASSIGEHAAYGYTF
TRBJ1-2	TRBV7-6	CASSFSPTSIEGYTF
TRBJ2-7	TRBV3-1	CASSHTGTGTGRSYEQYF
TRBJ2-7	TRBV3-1	CASSKEATGTGGTYEQYF
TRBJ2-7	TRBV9	CASSFAGENYEQYF
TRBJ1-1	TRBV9	CASSVMVDTEAFF
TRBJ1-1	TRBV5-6	CASSSGGTTEAFF
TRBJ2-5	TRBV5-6	CASSFLGTVYQETQYF
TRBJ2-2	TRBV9	CASSVGTTGLAGSGELFF
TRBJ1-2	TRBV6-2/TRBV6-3	CATCTGHDGYTF
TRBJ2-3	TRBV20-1	CSARGRYGGISTDTQYF
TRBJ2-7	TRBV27	CASSWGQSYEQYF
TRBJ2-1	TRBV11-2	CASSADRGWDEQFF
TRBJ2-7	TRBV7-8	CASSDMAGYPSWVSEQYF
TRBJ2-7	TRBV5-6	CASSNTWTGTYEQYF
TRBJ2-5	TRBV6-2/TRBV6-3	CASSSGTDFQETQYF
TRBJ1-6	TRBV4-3	CASSDLTGDNSPLHF
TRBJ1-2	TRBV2	CASSDVSDWDPYGYTF
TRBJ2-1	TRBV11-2	CASSLGASGYTNEQFF
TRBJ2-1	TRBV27	CASSLTLGYNYNEQFF
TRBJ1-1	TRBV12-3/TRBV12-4	CASSLGHLNTEAFF
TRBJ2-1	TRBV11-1	CASSPVRAGTGADNEQFF
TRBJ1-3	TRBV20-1	CSATPGLAGNTIYF
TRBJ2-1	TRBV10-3	CAISERQGGSYNEQFF
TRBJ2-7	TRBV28	CASRTETYEQYF
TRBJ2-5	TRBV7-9	CASSSPGQNFPKETQYF
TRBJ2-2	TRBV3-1	CASSFQSLSGELFF
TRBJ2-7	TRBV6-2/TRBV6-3	CASSYSNAYEQYF
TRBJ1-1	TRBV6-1	CASSDPPAPEAFF
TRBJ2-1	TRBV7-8	CASSPTSGIGEQFF
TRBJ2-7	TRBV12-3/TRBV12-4	CASATGEHEQYF